These 14 T cell receptor beta chains originate from one sample sequenced in a study of PD-1 blockade in classical Hodgkin lymphoma. Profiling relied on immunoSEQ multiplex PCR, and the TCRdb table lists in-frame clones only, not all of them. The data show approximately 93,000 clones, with around four fifths seen just once and 9.4% held by the top ten. Time point specified: cycle 4 day 1 (C4D1), after more than 5 weeks of nivolumab. Following autologous stem cell transplantation, relapse occurred in every patient, and exposure to brentuximab vedotin varied. Here the sequenced sample was peripheral blood mononuclear cells (PBMCs), taken before the fourth cycle of nivolumab. The receptors derive from a human donor with classical Hodgkin lymphoma.

This chain links TRBV6-6 with TRBJ1-2; 10 bases line up with TRBD1. This CDR3 is built from 14 residues. After removal of 0 bases from V and 6 bases from J, the junction contained 1 base not matched to a gene. Germline V gene sequence: CDR1 MNHNY, CDR2 SVGAGI (reference sequence). The CDR3 bases are TGTGCCAGCAGTTACTCGGGACAGGGGAATGGCTACACCTTC. It translates to CASSYSGQGNGYTF.

This clone was counted between two and nine times. The rearrangement links TRBV5-1 to TRBJ1-3; D gene ambiguous. V gave up 1 base and J gave up 0 bases, with 8 bases separating them. Per the germline V gene, CDR1 is SGHRS and CDR2 is YFSETQ. The CDR3 sequence is 15 residues long. This chain's CDR3 is CASSLIADSGNTIYF. The CDR3 DNA reads TGCGCCAGCAGCTTGATCGCAGACTCTGGAAACACCATATATTTT.

The rearrangement uses TRBV7-9 and TRBJ2-1; 8 bases align to TRBD1. In germline, CDR1 is SEHNR, CDR2 FQNEAQ (reference sequence). The CDR3 is made up of 18 amino acids. Trimming cost V 1 base and J 3 bases; bases outside gene matches: 11. CDR3 in DNA: TGTGCCAGCAGCTTAGTGAGTTTTGTGGGACAGGACTACAATGAGCAGTTCTTC. This translates into CASSLVSFVGQDYNEQFF.

The rearrangement joins TRBV4-1 to TRBJ2-7; D may be TRBD1 (5 bases). The germline V gene encodes CDR1 MGHRA and CDR2 YSYEKL. V was cut by 1 base and J by 3 bases, with 13 bases left in between. The CDR3 runs to 15 residues. For the CDR3, the DNA is TGCGCCAGCAGCCAAGTCCAGGGCCAAGGCTACGAGCAGTACTTC. Translating it yields CASSQVQGQGYEQYF.

V is TRBV2 and J is TRBJ1-5; D call uncertain. The CDR3 is made up of 13 amino acids. V gave up 8 bases and J gave up 2 bases, with 10 bases separating them. Germline loops: CDR1 SNHLY, CDR2 FYNNEI. The CDR3 DNA reads TGTGCCAGCGGAGCGAGTGGCAATCAGCCCCAGCATTTT. As protein: CASGASGNQPQHF.

V gene TRBV10-3 combines with J gene TRBJ2-2, with D unresolved. Germline V CDR1 and CDR2: ENHRY, SYGVKD. The CDR3 runs to 13 residues. The V gene lost 3 bases and the J gene lost 8 bases, with 10 bases spanning the gap. CDR3 residues: CAISDTVQGELFF. Here the CDR3 DNA reads TGTGCCATCAGTGACACAGTTCAGGGGGAGCTGTTTTTT.

The V gene is TRBV15, the J gene TRBJ1-4, with a tentative D call TRBD1 (5 bases). Germline CDR1 is LNHNV and CDR2 is YYDKDF (reference sequence). CDR3 size: 17 residues. V lost 0 bases and J 3 bases, leaving 14 bases between the germline ends. The CDR3 sequence is CATSREAGFRANEKLFF. The CDR3 DNA reads as TGTGCCACCAGCAGAGAGGCAGGGTTCAGGGCTAATGAAAAACTGTTTTTT.

Many counts were recorded for this clone. The chain recombines TRBV6-5 with TRBJ1-2; no clear D. V lost 2 bases to trimming and J lost 6 bases, with 10 bases between them. The germline CDR1 and CDR2 sequences are MNHEY and SVGAGI. The CDR3 contains 13 residues. CDR3 amino acids: CASSYRRSDGYTF. DNA for the CDR3: TGTGCCAGCAGTTACCGGAGAAGCGATGGCTACACCTTC.

The rearrangement links TRBV29-1 to TRBJ2-7, with 7 positions matching TRBD2. The CDR3 extends over 15 amino acids. V gave up 7 bases and J gave up 2 bases; unmatched junction bases: 14. Germline CDR1 is SQVTM and CDR2 is ANQGSEA. CDR3 in amino acids: CSGMGSGNSAYEQYF. CDR3 DNA sequence: TGCAGCGGCATGGGAAGCGGGAATAGCGCCTACGAGCAGTACTTC.

The rearrangement uses TRBV7-9 and TRBJ2-1; 8 bases are shared with TRBD1. CDR3 length: 16 residues. Germline V CDR1 and CDR2: SEHNR, FQNEAQ (reference sequence). Unmatched junction bases numbered 3, after V lost 0 bases and J lost 2 bases. The CDR3 loop is CASSLAGTGTYNEQFF. CDR3 nucleotide sequence: TGTGCCAGCAGCTTAGCTGGGACAGGAACCTACAATGAGCAGTTCTTC.

The gene calls are TRBV19 and TRBJ1-3; D is unclear. Per the germline V gene, CDR1 is LNHDA and CDR2 is SQIVND (reference sequence). Trimming removed 10 bases from V and 1 base from J, with 14 bases in between. This CDR3 has 14 residues. The CDR3 is CATEKGGSGNTIYF. The CDR3 DNA reads TGTGCCACCGAGAAGGGTGGTTCTGGAAACACCATATATTTT.

V gene TRBV7-9 combines with J gene TRBJ2-2; no firm D call. V lost 2 bases and J lost 5, with 3 bases in between. Germline V gene sequence: CDR1 SEHNR, CDR2 FQNEAQ (reference sequence). The CDR3 loop spans 12 amino acids. The DNA of the CDR3 is TGTGCCAGCAGCTTAATGACCGGGGAGCTGTTTTTT. Protein: CASSLMTGELFF.

Only a few counts were recorded for this clone. In the same sample, other DNA sequences code for this CDR3. The J gene is TRBJ1-5, the V gene TRBV18; D is ambiguous. The CDR3 spans 12 residues. Germline CDR1 is KGHSH and CDR2 is LQKENI. The V gene lost 3 bases and the J gene lost 5 bases, with 5 bases spanning the gap. The CDR3 spells CASSPPDQPQHF. The CDR3 DNA is TGTGCCAGCTCACCCCCCGATCAGCCCCAGCATTTT.

This clone occurred many times. The identical CDR3 is also encoded by other nucleotide sequences in the sample. The CDR3 DNA reads TGTGCCAGCAGTTATGACAGGGGTAACTATGGCTACACCTTC. It yields the protein CASSYDRGNYGYTF. The chain links TRBV6-5 to TRBJ1-2; TRBD1 matches at 8 bases. The CDR3 consists of 14 residues. Trimming cost V 3 bases and J 1 base; bases outside gene matches: 1. Germline CDR1 MNHEY, CDR2 SVGAGI.